Listed below are T cell receptor beta chains from one sample, sequenced in a study of cytomegalovirus exposure and HLA in healthy donors. Profiling relied on immunoSEQ multiplex PCR, and the TCRdb table lists in-frame clones only, not all of them. The sample has approximately 210,000 clones; 82% are singletons. Sequenced sample: PBMCs. The receptors were sampled from a man aged 35 to 55 in good health and CMV-seropositive. Each CDR3 is given with its conserved first and last residue. A D gene is named only where the DNA matches it firmly. Clone sizes are given selectively: once, few, many, or a class where the clone is expanded.

D,J,V,size,DNA,CDR3
-,TRBJ2-3,TRBV19,-,TGTGCCAGTTCTCCCTGGGGGGAGGTATCAGATACGCAGTATTTT,CASSPWGEVSDTQYF
-,TRBJ1-5,TRBV2,-,TGTGCCAGCAGTGAATCCGGTTCTAGCAATCAGCCCCAGCATTTT,CASSESGSSNQPQHF
-,TRBJ2-6,TRBV19,-,TGTGCCAGTAGTATTGCAGGCGACGCGGGGGCCAACGTCCTGACTTTC,CASSIAGDAGANVLTF
-,TRBJ1-2,TRBV29-1,once,TGCAGCGTCCCGACAGCTAACTATGGCTACACCTTC,CSVPTANYGYTF
-,TRBJ2-5,TRBV7-9,-,TGTGCCAGCAGCTTAAAATCTTCGAGAACAGAAAAAGAGACCCAGTACTTC,CASSLKSSRTEKETQYF
TRBD2,TRBJ2-1,TRBV2,-,TGTGCCAGCAGTGCCAAACTAGCGGGAGATAACGATGAGCAGTTCTTC,CASSAKLAGDNDEQFF
TRBD2,TRBJ2-1,TRBV11-3,-,TGTGCCAGCAGCTTAGAGTTAGCGGGAGGTAGAAATGAGCAGTTCTTC,CASSLELAGGRNEQFF
-,TRBJ2-1,TRBV13,-,TGTGCCAGCAGCTCTTCCGGGACTGGACCGAATGAGCAGTTCTTC,CASSSSGTGPNEQFF
-,TRBJ1-1,TRBV5-6,-,TGTGCCAGCAGCTTGCTGGCAAAGAACACTGAAGCTTTCTTT,CASSLLAKNTEAFF
-,TRBJ1-2,TRBV28,-,TGTGCCAGCAGCAGAAACTATGGCTACACCTTC,CASSRNYGYTF
-,TRBJ1-4,TRBV27,once,TGTGCCAGCAGTTTTGGCAGGGGAAACGAAAAACTGTTTTTT,CASSFGRGNEKLFF
TRBD1,TRBJ2-7,TRBV27,-,TGTGCCAGCAGGGACAGGGTTAACGAGCAGTACTTC,CASRDRVNEQYF
-,TRBJ1-1,TRBV29-1,once,TGCAGCGTTGACCCCCTGGGGGGTTTGAACACTGAAGCTTTCTTT,CSVDPLGGLNTEAFF
-,TRBJ2-1,TRBV4-1,-,TGCGCCAGCAGCCCGCTTCAGACTCTTACATTATACAATGAGCAGTTCTTC,CASSPLQTLTLYNEQFF
TRBD2,TRBJ2-3,TRBV5-1,-,TGCGCCAGCAGCCCTAGCGGAGACGTGGCAGATACGCAGTATTTT,CASSPSGDVADTQYF
-,TRBJ2-5,TRBV7-6,-,TGTGCCAGCAGCTTATGGGACTACCAAGAGACCCAGTACTTC,CASSLWDYQETQYF
-,TRBJ2-5,TRBV30,-,TGTGCCTGGAGTGGGGAACGGGGATGGGAAGAGACCCAGTACTTC,CAWSGERGWEETQYF
TRBD1,TRBJ1-2,TRBV2,-,TGTGCCAGCAGTGAACGACAGGGGGGACCTATCGGTTGGTACACCTTC,CASSERQGGPIGWYTF